The present T cell receptor (beta chain) was sequenced within a study of beta chain features in type 1 diabetes. Background on the study: Cell yields, gender and age were similar in healthy donors and patients. Study results and caveats: Patients with Type 1 diabetes showed moderately but significantly shorter TCRB CDR3s in all four CD4+ subsets. Compared to healthy donors, patients appeared to have naive, central memory and Treg TCRB repertoires that were more alike.

This clone was counted a few times. Its antigen is unknown. Expressed TCRB transcripts were sequenced because the entire RNA isolate underwent reverse transcription. Method: immunoSEQ multiplex PCR; TCRdb's copy keeps in-frame clones and lacks some. The table records roughly 180,000 clones, around 7.9% of them present only once. Trimming left V 7 bases short and J 0 bases short, with 8 bases between. CDR3 length: 13 amino acids. CDR1 SGHRS and CDR2 YFSETQ come from the germline V gene. The J gene is TRBJ2-1, the V gene TRBV5-1; D call uncertain. Sequenced: central memory CD4+ T cells from blood. The sequence was collected from a man aged 18 to 30 with type 1 diabetes. The CDR3 DNA reads as TGCGCCAGCTTCATGAGCTCCTACAATGAGCAGTTCTTC. Its protein is CASFMSSYNEQFF.